These T cell receptor beta chains were read from a single sample in a study of beta chain features in type 1 diabetes. Clones were read by immunoSEQ multiplex PCR, and TCRdb kept only the in-frame ones, dropping some. The sample has 600,000 or so clones, 9.5% to 15% seen once. Sequencing input: naive CD4+ T cells from blood. All receptors come from a man aged 25 to 40 with type 1 diabetes. Each CDR3 is given with its conserved first and last residue. D genes are given only for firm matches. The size of a clone is reported for some rows only, either as once, few or many, or as a class for expanded clones.

CDR3 length,V gene,clone size,J gene,D gene,CDR3 DNA,CDR3 protein
15,TRBV7-9,NA,TRBJ1-2,TRBD1,TGTGCCAGCAGCCCCTCGGGACAGGGGAGGGGCGGCTACACCTTC,CASSPSGQGRGGYTF
15,TRBV6-5,few,TRBJ1-6,NA,TGTGCCAGCAGTTACCGGGACGCCCCCATTTCACCCCTCCACTTT,CASSYRDAPISPLHF
16,TRBV7-2,NA,TRBJ2-3,TRBD2,TGTGCCAGCAGCTTAGAACTAGCGGGGGGCACAGATACGCAGTATTTT,CASSLELAGGTDTQYF
14,TRBV6-5,NA,TRBJ1-6,NA,TGTGCCAGCAGTTCGCAATGGGGGCATTCACCCCTCCACTTT,CASSSQWGHSPLHF
14,TRBV7-9,few,TRBJ1-5,NA,TGTGCCAGCAGCGCACTTGAGGGGCCCCAGCCCCAGCATTTT,CASSALEGPQPQHF
13,TRBV5-1,NA,TRBJ2-5,TRBD1,TGCGCCAGCTATAGGACAGGGGTCGAGACCCAGTACTTC,CASYRTGVETQYF
12,TRBV7-2,NA,TRBJ2-3,NA,TGTGCCAGCAGCCCCGGACGACCTCGGCTGGATTTT,CASSPGRPRLDF
12,TRBV29-1,few,TRBJ2-2,NA,TGCAGCGGAGGGGTTGGGACCGGGGAGCTGTTTTTT,CSGGVGTGELFF
14,TRBV5-6,few,TRBJ2-7,TRBD2,TGTGCCAGCAGCACTAGCGGGGGGGCCCACGAGCAGTACTTC,CASSTSGGAHEQYF
15,TRBV5-1,NA,TRBJ1-1,NA,TGCGCCAGCAGCCTGGGAAACCCGGCGGACACTGAAGCTTTCTTT,CASSLGNPADTEAFF
15,TRBV19,NA,TRBJ1-5,NA,TGTGCCAGTAGGGGGGGCAGGGGAGAAGGTCAGCCCCAGCATTTT,CASRGGRGEGQPQHF
16,TRBV9,NA,TRBJ1-1,NA,TGTGCCAGCAGCGTAGCTACGGGAGGGTTGGGAACTGAAGCTTTCTTT,CASSVATGGLGTEAFF
14,TRBV6-1,NA,TRBJ2-7,TRBD1,TGTGCCAGCAGTGAGTGGGGACAGTCCTACGAGCAGTACTTC,CASSEWGQSYEQYF
12,TRBV7-2,NA,TRBJ2-5,NA,TGTGCCAGCAGCCCCGGGCAAGAGACCCAGTACTTC,CASSPGQETQYF
18,TRBV7-2,few,TRBJ2-7,TRBD2,TGTGCCAGCAGCTTACGAGCTATTAGCGGGGGGCCTAACTACGAGCAGTACTTC,CASSLRAISGGPNYEQYF
15,TRBV11-3,few,TRBJ2-2,NA,TGTGCCAGCAGCTCCGGCAGGGTAGACACCGGGGAGCTGTTTTTT,CASSSGRVDTGELFF
14,TRBV7-2,NA,TRBJ2-2,TRBD2,TGTGCCAGCACCACGGGACTAGAGGGCGGGGAGCTGTTTTTT,CASTTGLEGGELFF
17,TRBV5-1,NA,TRBJ2-7,NA,TGCGCCAGCAGCTTGAATCCCTTTCGATACCTTAACTACGAGCAGTACTTC,CASSLNPFRYLNYEQYF
13,TRBV29-1,NA,TRBJ2-7,TRBD2,TGCAGCGTTGGGGCGGGGGGCTCCTACGAGCAGTACTTC,CSVGAGGSYEQYF
15,TRBV25-1,few,TRBJ2-7,TRBD1,TGTGCCAGCAGTGAAACCCAGACAGGGGCCCACGAGCAGTACTTC,CASSETQTGAHEQYF
16,TRBV4-3,few,TRBJ1-5,NA,TGCGCCAGCAGCCAAGCCTGGCACGGAGGCACTCAGCCCCAGCATTTT,CASSQAWHGGTQPQHF
14,TRBV7-9,few,TRBJ2-7,TRBD2,TGTGCCAGCAGCCTAACTAGCGGGGACTACGAGCAGTACTTC,CASSLTSGDYEQYF
14,TRBV7-2,few,TRBJ2-2,TRBD1,TGTGCCAGCAGCCCGGGACAGGCAACCGGGGAGCTGTTTTTT,CASSPGQATGELFF
13,TRBV19,once,TRBJ2-5,NA,TGTGCCAGTAGGTACGGGATCCTGGTGACCCAGTACTTC,CASRYGILVTQYF
15,TRBV30,NA,TRBJ2-5,TRBD2,TGTGCCTGGAGCATAATTAGCGGGGGGGCCGAGACCCAGTACTTC,CAWSIISGGAETQYF
14,TRBV5-6,few,TRBJ1-5,NA,TGTGCCAGCAGCTTGTTCGACGGTAATCAGCCCCAGCATTTT,CASSLFDGNQPQHF
14,TRBV6-1,few,TRBJ2-5,NA,TGTGCCAGCAAACGCGGGCCCTCCCAGGAGACCCAGTACTTC,CASKRGPSQETQYF
15,TRBV5-4,few,TRBJ1-6,NA,TGTGCCAGCAGCGGTACAGGGAGGGTCGATTCACCCCTCCACTTT,CASSGTGRVDSPLHF